This T cell receptor beta chain was identified in a study of spatial heterogeneity in lung cancer. The CDR3 is 12 residues long. Trimming took off 5 bases at V and 6 bases at J, with 10 bases between the two ends. CDR1 and CDR2 (germline): MDHEN, SYDVKM. Only a few counts were recorded for this clonotype. Its specificity is unknown. Regarding time point: sample taken at primary tumor resection. The study's findings and limits: Mutation tallies in tumors tracked expanded intratumoral alpha and beta TCR counts.

TCRdb reprocessed the 5' RACE reads with MiXCR, giving one entry per CDR3 protein. The sample contains 800 to 1,100 distinct CDR3 sequences, 32% of which appear only once. The V and J genes are TRBV28 and TRBJ1-2; no firm D call. The specimen comprised lung tumor tissue, sampled at surgery. This clonotype was sampled from a male donor with early-stage non-small cell lung cancer. The CDR3 nucleotides read TGTGCCAGCAGTATTGACGTGAATGGCTACACCTTC. Its translation is CASSIDVNGYTF.